Following are 10 T cell receptor beta chains from one sample sequenced in a study of OX40 agonist ivuxolimab in advanced cancers. Libraries were prepared by immunoSEQ multiplex PCR; TCRdb keeps only in-frame clonotypes and omits some of them. Altogether 30,000 to 35,000 clones are present, 79% being singletons, with the ten largest covering roughly 15%. Sequences were derived from CD4+ or CD8+ T cells sorted from blood, sampled in a trial of the OX40 agonist ivuxolimab. These TCRs come from an adult with an advanced solid tumor such as melanoma, head and neck, liver or kidney cancer.

V usage is TRBV11-2 and J usage is TRBJ2-7; 7 bases are a match to TRBD1. V lost 0 bases, J lost 0 bases, and 11 bases stayed unmatched. Germline V CDR1 and CDR2: SGHAT, FQNNGV. This CDR3 is built from 18 residues. The CDR3 nucleotides are TGTGCCAGCAGCTTAGATCGGCCAGGGACAGAGGGCTCCTACGAGCAGTACTTC. It translates to CASSLDRPGTEGSYEQYF.

This chain connects TRBV19 to TRBJ1-5; 9 bases are shared with TRBD1. V lost 7 bases and J lost 5; bases outside the gene matches: 9. The CDR3 is 15 amino acids. CDR1 LNHDA and CDR2 SQIVND come from the germline V gene (reference sequence). The CDR3 region is CASIEGGQGHQPQHF. For the CDR3, the DNA is TGTGCCAGTATCGAGGGGGGACAGGGACATCAGCCCCAGCATTTT.

The chain recombines TRBV30 with TRBJ1-2; TRBD1 matches 7 bases. There are 11 residues in the CDR3. V lost 2 bases to trimming and J lost 7 bases; unmatched junction nucleotides: 1. The V gene's germline CDR1 is GTSNPN and CDR2 SVGIG (reference sequence). The CDR3 is CAWSQGGGYTF. For the CDR3, the DNA is TGTGCCTGGAGTCAGGGGGGTGGCTACACCTTC.

The chain uses TRBV18 and TRBJ2-5, with a tentative D call TRBD2 (6 bases). Trimming removed 6 bases from V and 4 bases from J, with 9 bases in between. The CDR3 contains 12 residues. Germline CDR1 and CDR2: KGHSH and LQKENI. CDR3 bases: TGTGCCAGCTCCCCCGGGGGAGAGACCCAGTACTTC. This translates into CASSPGGETQYF.

The chain recombines TRBV7-9 with TRBJ2-3; no definite D call. V was pared by 3 bases and J by 5 bases, with 9 bases between. CDR1 is SEHNR and CDR2 is FQNEAQ in the germline V gene (reference sequence). The length of the CDR3 is 13 residues. The CDR3 DNA follows: TGTGCCAGCAGCTTTCTCGGTGGAGATACGCAGTATTTT. This codes for CASSFLGGDTQYF.

The V gene is TRBV7-9, the J gene TRBJ1-4, with TRBD1 matching over 7 bases. CDR1 SEHNR and CDR2 FQNEAQ come from the germline V gene (reference sequence). The CDR3 is 14 residues long. With 0 bases clipped from V and 5 bases from J, the junction kept 0 bases outside the gene matches. The CDR3 protein is CASSLAGQNEKLFF. As DNA, the CDR3 is TGTGCCAGCAGCTTAGCGGGACAGAATGAAAAACTGTTTTTT.

The chain carries TRBV5-8 and TRBJ2-5; TRBD1 or TRBD2 may be the D gene (5 bases each). This CDR3 has 14 amino acids. Germline CDR1 and CDR2: SGHTS and YDEGEE. Trimming took 0 bases from V and 1 from J, leaving 7 bases between them. The CDR3 coding sequence is TGTGCCAGCAGCTTGGATGGGACCCAAGAGACCCAGTACTTC. Its protein product is CASSLDGTQETQYF.

This rearrangement joins TRBV9 to TRBJ2-3; no firm D call. Trimming took 3 bases from V and 3 from J, leaving 8 bases between them. The germline CDR1 and CDR2 sequences are SGDLS and YYNGEE. The CDR3 has 13 amino acids. As DNA, the CDR3 is TGTGCCAGCAGCGGGGCTCAGACAGATACGCAGTATTTT. Amino acid sequence: CASSGAQTDTQYF.

This chain links TRBV21-1 with TRBJ1-6. TRBV21-1 is termed a pseudogene. CDR3 length equals 17 residues. DNA of the CDR3: TGTGCCAGCAGCAAAAGGGTGGGACCGCCCTATAATTCACCCCTCCACTTT. It translates to CASSKRVGPPYNSPLHF.

The chain links TRBV11-2 to TRBJ2-2, with D possibly matching TRBD2 (6 bases). With 1 base removed from V and 2 bases from J, the gap between germline ends came to 8 bases. The CDR3 runs to 15 residues. Germline V gene lookup returns CDR1 SGHAT and CDR2 FQNNGV. The DNA of the CDR3 is TGTGCCAGCAGCTTAGTTAGCGGAAACACCGGGGAGCTGTTTTTT. Protein sequence: CASSLVSGNTGELFF.